The entry below describes one T cell receptor beta chain. The PCR ran on 60 Vbeta and 13 Jbeta primers. Sequenced by immunoSEQ multiplex PCR; TCRdb stores in-frame clones only, minus some. Among some 90,000 clones, roughly 80% were seen once, and the ten largest hold about 30%. Germline CDR1 SGHVS, CDR2 FQNEAQ. The CDR3 runs 15 residues. Deletions cut 5 bases from V and 1 base from J, with 14 bases between. These data are taken from a study of cytomegalovirus exposure and HLA in healthy donors. This TCR came from a man aged 50 to 59 in good health and CMV-seropositive. The chain carries TRBV7-8 and TRBJ2-5; perhaps TRBD2 as D (5 bases). The specimen was PBMCs. CDR3 sequence: CASSPLTAVQETQYF. CDR3 DNA sequence: TGTGCCAGCAGCCCCCTTACAGCGGTCCAAGAGACCCAGTACTTC.